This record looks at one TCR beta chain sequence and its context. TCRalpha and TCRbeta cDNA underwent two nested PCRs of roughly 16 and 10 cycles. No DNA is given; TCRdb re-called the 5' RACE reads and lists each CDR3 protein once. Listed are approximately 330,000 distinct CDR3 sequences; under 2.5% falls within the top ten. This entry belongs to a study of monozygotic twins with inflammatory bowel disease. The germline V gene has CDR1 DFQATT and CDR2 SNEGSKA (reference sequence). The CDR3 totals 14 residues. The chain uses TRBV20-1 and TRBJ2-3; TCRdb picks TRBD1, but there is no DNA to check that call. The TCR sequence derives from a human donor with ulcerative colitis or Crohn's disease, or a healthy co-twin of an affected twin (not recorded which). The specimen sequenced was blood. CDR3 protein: CSARPSTATDTQYF.